A selection of T cell receptor beta chains follows, all from one sample in a study of blood T cell repertoires in COVID-19. TCRdb keeps only in-frame clones here, not all; method: immunoSEQ multiplex PCR. The sample consists of around 160,000 clones, approximately 86% of them appearing once. The specimen was peripheral blood. All receptors come from a man in his 60s with acute or convalescent COVID-19. Each CDR3 is given with its conserved first and last residue. D genes are given only for firm matches. Expanded clones get a size class; other rows say once, few or many, or leave the size out.

V gene,clone size,J gene,D gene,CDR3 DNA,CDR3 protein
TRBV9,.,TRBJ1-2,.,TGTGCCAGCAGTCCTACGGGACTCCGAAGCTATGGCTACACCTTC,CASSPTGLRSYGYTF
TRBV27,.,TRBJ1-4,.,TGTGCCAGCAGCTTCCGGGGGAATGAAAAACTGTTTTTT,CASSFRGNEKLFF
TRBV5-4,once,TRBJ1-1,.,TGTGCCAGCAGCTTCGCAGGGGTGAACACTGAAGCTTTCTTT,CASSFAGVNTEAFF
TRBV7-9,.,TRBJ1-1,.,TGTGCCAGCAGCTTAGAATTTGGGTGGAGCACTGAAGCTTTCTTT,CASSLEFGWSTEAFF
TRBV18,.,TRBJ1-4,.,TGTGCCAGCTCACCACCGGGAGGGGAAAAACTGTTTTTT,CASSPPGGEKLFF
TRBV15,few,TRBJ1-3,.,TGTGCCACCAGCAGAGATTTGGGCAGCTCTGGAAACACCATATATTTT,CATSRDLGSSGNTIYF
TRBV28,.,TRBJ2-2,.,TGTGCCAGCAGTTACGGGCTAGCGTCGAACACCGGGGAGCTGTTTTTT,CASSYGLASNTGELFF
TRBV12-3/TRBV12-4,.,TRBJ2-3,.,TGTGCCAGCATTTCGGGAGCCACAGATACGCAGTATTTT,CASISGATDTQYF
TRBV7-6,.,TRBJ2-7,.,TGTGCCAGCAGTTCTGGGCCGAACTACGAGCAGTACTTC,CASSSGPNYEQYF
TRBV27,.,TRBJ2-7,TRBD2,TGTGCCAGCAGCACAGGGACTAGCGGGAAAGCCTACGAGCAGTACTTC,CASSTGTSGKAYEQYF
TRBV5-5,.,TRBJ2-2,.,TGTGCCAGCAGCTTGGCAGGTAACACCGGGGAGCTGTTTTTT,CASSLAGNTGELFF
TRBV3-1/TRBV3-2,.,TRBJ2-7,.,TGTGCCAGCAGCCAAGGAAACGGAGTCTACGAGCAGTACTTC,CASSQGNGVYEQYF
TRBV6-2/TRBV6-3,few,TRBJ1-1,.,TGTGCCAGCAGTTACTCTCTTTTCCGGAACACTGAAGCTTTCTTT,CASSYSLFRNTEAFF
TRBV19,.,TRBJ2-3,TRBD2,TGTGCCAGTAGTATAGCCCTCGGAGCGGGAGGAGATACGCAGTATTTT,CASSIALGAGGDTQYF
TRBV19,.,TRBJ1-5,TRBD1,TGTGCCAGTAGTATAAATACGAGACAGGGCATGAATCAGCCCCAGCATTTT,CASSINTRQGMNQPQHF
TRBV9,.,TRBJ1-3,.,TGTGCCAGCAGCCCCGAACTTGGGGGGGCCTCTGGAAACACCATATATTTT,CASSPELGGASGNTIYF
TRBV30,few,TRBJ2-7,.,TGTGCCTGGAGTGTATGGGGCTCCGGCCTCTCCTACGAGCAGTACTTC,CAWSVWGSGLSYEQYF
TRBV7-6,once,TRBJ2-2,.,TGTGCCAGCAGCTCAGTCAGCCAGGGGTGGACCGGGGAGCTGTTTTTT,CASSSVSQGWTGELFF
TRBV28,.,TRBJ1-5,TRBD1,TGTGCCAGCAGTTTTACGGGTTATGGGACAGGGATTAATCAGCCCCAGCATTTT,CASSFTGYGTGINQPQHF
TRBV5-1,.,TRBJ2-7,TRBD1,TGCGCCAGCAGCACGGACAGGGGACCCTACGAGCAGTACTTC,CASSTDRGPYEQYF
TRBV19,.,TRBJ1-5,TRBD1,TGTGCCAGTAGCAGAAGAACGGACAGGGGTAATCAGCCCCAGCATTTT,CASSRRTDRGNQPQHF
TRBV5-1,.,TRBJ2-1,.,TGCGCCAGCAGCGTGGGACTCCCCAATGAGCAGTTCTTC,CASSVGLPNEQFF
TRBV30,once,TRBJ1-4,.,TGTGCCTGGAGTGTAGGAGGATCTAATGAAAAACTGTTTTTT,CAWSVGGSNEKLFF
TRBV12-3/TRBV12-4,.,TRBJ2-5,.,TGTGCCAGCAGTCTGTCGGGTCGGGAGACCCAGTACTTC,CASSLSGRETQYF
TRBV13,.,TRBJ1-2,.,TGTGCCAGCAGCCGGGGTAGGGAGGGTGGTGGCTACACCTTC,CASSRGREGGGYTF
TRBV5-4,few,TRBJ2-1,.,TGTGCCAGCAGCCTGGGAGGGGGGGCCTCCTACAATGAGCAGTTCTTC,CASSLGGGASYNEQFF